This T cell receptor beta chain was observed in a study of blood T cell repertoires in COVID-19. Here immunoSEQ multiplex PCR was the method, and the copy in TCRdb shows in-frame clones only, minus some. This sample has about 350,000 clones, with roughly nine tenths found just once. The CDR3 runs to 13 residues. For this clone: Mismatch with germline at one junction end may stem from a read error.

This chain links TRBV12-3 or TRBV12-4 with TRBJ1-4; TRBD1 is a possible D gene (6 bases). This receptor was identified in a woman in her sixties with COVID-19, enrolled during active disease. Sequencing was done on a sample of peripheral blood. CDR3 sequence (DNA): TGTGCCTGCAGGGACACCTATAATGAAAAACTGTTTTTT. The encoded protein is CACRDTYNEKLFF.